This TCR beta chain was found in a study of T cells in Graves' hyperthyroidism and ophthalmopathy. At the level of the study: Peripheral blood was drawn at first diagnosis, prior to all treatment. Study conclusions and caveats: Most clonotypes expanded in the thyroid (above 0.001) were also present in blood.

The source material, RNA transcripts, was used to amplify TCR beta CDR3 regions. In the first-round RT-PCR of the TCR CDR3, the HTBI primer set was used. MiXCR, applied by TCRdb to the multiplex PCR reads, yields one record per CDR3 protein. The table has fewer than 350,000 distinct CDR3 sequences, roughly 20% seen once. Patients showing uncontrolled infection, other autoimmune disease, pregnancy or lactation were ineligible. The junction had 8 bases not matched to a gene; V was cut back by 6 bases and J by 10 bases. In germline, CDR1 is MDHEN, CDR2 SYDVKM. The CDR3 spans 12 residues. Ten or more counts support this clonotype. Its antigen remains unidentified.

What was sequenced was blood. The clonotype comes from a man between 50 and 59 years old with Graves' ophthalmopathy. V gene TRBV28 combines with J gene TRBJ1-2; TRBD1 aligns across 7 bases. The CDR3 spells CASSLPQGDYTF. As DNA, the CDR3 is TGTGCCAGCAGCCTTCCCCAGGGGGACTACACCTTC.